What follows are 5 T cell receptor beta chains derived from one specimen sequenced in a study of T cell responses to AZD1222 COVID-19 vaccine. The protocol was immunoSEQ multiplex PCR, while the TCRdb copy is restricted to in-frame clones and leaves out a portion. The data contain some 120,000 clones, about 94% of them seen just once; the ten biggest clones take up 0.85% to 0.95%. The sample here was peripheral blood, taken on day 0 of AZD1222 vaccination. The receptors shown here come from an adult in good health.

This chain connects TRBV6-6 to TRBJ1-1, with D unresolved. Looked up from germline, CDR1 is MNHNY and CDR2 is SVGAGI (reference sequence). V dropped 5 bases and J dropped 6 bases, with 16 bases sitting between them. There are 14 residues in the CDR3. Here the CDR3 reads CASSGQNAWAEAFF. The DNA for the CDR3 is TGTGCCAGCAGTGGCCAGAACGCTTGGGCTGAAGCTTTCTTT.

This clone appeared a single time. The gene calls are TRBV7-9 and TRBJ1-1; tentative D call: TRBD1 (5 bases). The CDR3 is 13 residues long. The germline CDR1 and CDR2 sequences are SEHNR and FQNEAQ (reference sequence). The V end lost 4 bases, the J end lost 3 bases, and 9 bases lay between the germline ends. CDR3 residues: CASSSWGYTEAFF. CDR3 nucleotides: TGTGCCAGCAGCTCCTGGGGGTACACTGAAGCTTTCTTT.

The chain joins TRBV7-9 to TRBJ1-1; D call uncertain. The germline CDR1 and CDR2 sequences are SEHNR and FQNEAQ (reference sequence). This CDR3 contains 15 residues. The V end was cut by 2 bases, the J end by 1 base, with 11 bases between. The CDR3 DNA reads TGTGCCAGCAGCTTAATGCGGGCTGGGAACACTGAAGCTTTCTTT. This gives the protein CASSLMRAGNTEAFF.

The chain carries TRBV10-3 and TRBJ2-7; 8 nucleotides match TRBD2. CDR1 ENHRY and CDR2 SYGVKD come from the germline V gene. The CDR3 sequence is 15 residues long. Trimming cost V 2 bases and J 5 bases; bases outside gene matches: 8. The CDR3 loop is CAISENPGGLNEQYF. Written as DNA, the CDR3 is TGTGCCATCAGTGAGAATCCGGGAGGGCTCAACGAGCAGTACTTC.

This rearrangement joins TRBV7-3 to TRBJ2-1, with 9 bases identical to TRBD2. This CDR3 has 16 residues. V was clipped by 2 bases and J by 0 bases; unmatched bases: 2. The germline V gene has CDR1 SGHTA and CDR2 FQGTGA. The CDR3: CASSLQRGVSYNEQFF. The CDR3 DNA reads TGTGCCAGCAGCTTACAGCGGGGGGTCTCCTACAATGAGCAGTTCTTC.